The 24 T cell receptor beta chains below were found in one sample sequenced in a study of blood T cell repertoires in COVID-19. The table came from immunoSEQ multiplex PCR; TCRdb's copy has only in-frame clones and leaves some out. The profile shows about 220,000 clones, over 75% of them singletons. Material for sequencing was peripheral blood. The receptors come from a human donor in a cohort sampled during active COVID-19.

The CDR3 spells CASSLSGLRHGFF. CDR3 sequence (DNA): TGTGCCAGCAGCTTATCCGGACTCAGGCATGGGTTCTTC. The chain employs TRBV7-2 and TRBJ2-1; D possibly corresponds to TRBD2 (5 bases). Trimming stripped 2 bases from V and 15 bases from J, with 17 bases between. This CDR3 spans 13 amino acids. Germline V gene sequence: CDR1 SGHTA, CDR2 FQGNSA.

DNA of the CDR3: TGTGCCAGCAGTTTAGGGACAGGGGGGAGCGAGCAGTACTTC. It codes for CASSLGTGGSEQYF. The J gene is TRBJ2-7, the V gene TRBV28; the match to TRBD1 covers 11 bases. The trim removed 2 bases at V and 6 bases at J, leaving 3 bases unmatched. Germline CDR1 MDHEN, CDR2 SYDVKM. The CDR3 has 14 residues.

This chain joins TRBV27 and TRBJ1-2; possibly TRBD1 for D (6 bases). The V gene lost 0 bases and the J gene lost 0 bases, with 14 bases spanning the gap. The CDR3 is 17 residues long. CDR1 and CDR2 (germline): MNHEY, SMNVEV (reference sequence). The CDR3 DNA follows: TGTGCCAGCAGTTTATCGTGGACAGTGGGGCCTAACTATGGCTACACCTTC. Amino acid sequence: CASSLSWTVGPNYGYTF.

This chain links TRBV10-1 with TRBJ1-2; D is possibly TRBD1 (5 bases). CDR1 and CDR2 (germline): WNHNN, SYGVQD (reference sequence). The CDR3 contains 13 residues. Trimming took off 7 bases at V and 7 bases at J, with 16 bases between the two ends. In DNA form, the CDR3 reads TGCGCCAGCACTAAACGGGGGATCAGTGGCTACACCTTC. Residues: CASTKRGISGYTF.

The CDR3 loop reads CASSIVRVNTEAFF. The DNA for the CDR3 is TGTGCCAGTAGTATAGTTCGGGTGAACACTGAAGCTTTCTTT. The chain is built from TRBV19 and TRBJ1-1; D is ambiguous. Germline V gene data show CDR1 as LNHDA and CDR2 as SQIVND (reference sequence). This CDR3 contains 14 residues. With 1 base removed from V and 0 bases from J, the gap between germline ends came to 6 bases. Full variable domain (rest looked up from reference TRBV19 and TRBJ1-1): DGGITQSPKYLFRKEGQNVTLSCEQNLNHDAMYWYRQDPGQGLRLIYYSQIVNDFQKGDIAEGYSVSREKKESFPLTVTSAQKNPTAFYLCASSIVRVNTEAFFGQGTRLTVV.

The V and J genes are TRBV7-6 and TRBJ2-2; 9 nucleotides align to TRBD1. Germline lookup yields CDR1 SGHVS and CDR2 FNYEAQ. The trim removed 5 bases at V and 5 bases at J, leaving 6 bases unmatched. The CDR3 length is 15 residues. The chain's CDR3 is CASSRLQGATGELFF. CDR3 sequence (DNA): TGTGCCAGCAGCCGACTACAGGGGGCGACCGGGGAGCTGTTTTTT.

CDR3 bases: TGCAGCGTTGGACTAGCGGGGCCCGATACGCAGTATTTT. This translates into CSVGLAGPDTQYF. The chain joins TRBV29-1 to TRBJ2-3; the match to TRBD2 covers 11 bases. The V gene end was trimmed by 4 bases and the J gene end by 6 bases; junction bases not matched to a gene: 3. Germline V CDR1 and CDR2: SQVTM, ANQGSEA. CDR3 length: 13 amino acids.

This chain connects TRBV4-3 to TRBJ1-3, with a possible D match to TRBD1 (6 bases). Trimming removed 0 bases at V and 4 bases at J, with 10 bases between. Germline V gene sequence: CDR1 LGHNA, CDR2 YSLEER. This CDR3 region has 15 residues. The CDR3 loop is CASSQDWQGGNTIYF. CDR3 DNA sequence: TGCGCCAGCAGCCAAGATTGGCAGGGGGGAAACACCATATATTTT.

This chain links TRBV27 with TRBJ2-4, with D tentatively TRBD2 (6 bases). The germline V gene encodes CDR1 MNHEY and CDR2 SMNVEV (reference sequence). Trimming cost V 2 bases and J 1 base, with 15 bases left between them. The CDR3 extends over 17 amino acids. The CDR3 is CASSLRGGSRAKNIQYF. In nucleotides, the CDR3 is TGTGCCAGCAGTTTACGCGGAGGGAGTAGGGCCAAAAACATTCAGTACTTC.

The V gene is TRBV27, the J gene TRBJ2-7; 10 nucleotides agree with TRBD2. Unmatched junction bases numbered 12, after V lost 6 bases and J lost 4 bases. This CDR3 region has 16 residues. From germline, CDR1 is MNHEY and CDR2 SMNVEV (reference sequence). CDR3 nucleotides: TGTGCCAGCAGCCTCCGGATGGGACTAGCGATGTACGAGCAGTACTTC. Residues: CASSLRMGLAMYEQYF.

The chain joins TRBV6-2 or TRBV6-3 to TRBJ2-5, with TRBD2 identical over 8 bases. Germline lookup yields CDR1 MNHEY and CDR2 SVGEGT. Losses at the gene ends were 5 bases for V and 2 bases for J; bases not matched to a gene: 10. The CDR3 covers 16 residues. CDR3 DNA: TGTGCCAGCAGTCCGAGACGGGGGGGAGGGCAAGAGACCCAGTACTTC. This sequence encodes CASSPRRGGGQETQYF.

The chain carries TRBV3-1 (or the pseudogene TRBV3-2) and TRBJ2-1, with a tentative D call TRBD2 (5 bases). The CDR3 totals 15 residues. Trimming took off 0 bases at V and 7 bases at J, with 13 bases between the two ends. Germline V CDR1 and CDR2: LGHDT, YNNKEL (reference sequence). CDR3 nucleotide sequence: TGTGCCAGCAGCCAAGAGCCAGCAACGGGGAATGAGCAGTTCTTC. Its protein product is CASSQEPATGNEQFF.

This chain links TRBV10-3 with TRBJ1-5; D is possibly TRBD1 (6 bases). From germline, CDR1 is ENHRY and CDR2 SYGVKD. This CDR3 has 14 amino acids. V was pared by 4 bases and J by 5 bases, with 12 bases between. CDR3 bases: TGTGCCATCAGTGCCGGACAGCCTCATCAGCCCCAGCATTTT. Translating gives CAISAGQPHQPQHF.

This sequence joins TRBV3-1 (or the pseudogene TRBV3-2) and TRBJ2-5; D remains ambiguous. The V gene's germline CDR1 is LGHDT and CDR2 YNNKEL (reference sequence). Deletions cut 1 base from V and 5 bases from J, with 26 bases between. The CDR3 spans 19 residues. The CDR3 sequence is CASSQVIVNSPSRKETQYF. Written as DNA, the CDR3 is TGTGCCAGCAGCCAAGTAATAGTTAACAGCCCCAGTCGTAAGGAGACCCAGTACTTC.

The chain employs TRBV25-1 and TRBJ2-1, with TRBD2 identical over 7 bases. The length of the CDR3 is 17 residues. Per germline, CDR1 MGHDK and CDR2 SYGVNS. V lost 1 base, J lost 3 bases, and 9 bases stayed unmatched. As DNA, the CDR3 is TGTGCCAGCAGTGAATCTTATGGCGGGAGCCGCTACAATGAGCAGTTCTTC. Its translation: CASSESYGGSRYNEQFF.

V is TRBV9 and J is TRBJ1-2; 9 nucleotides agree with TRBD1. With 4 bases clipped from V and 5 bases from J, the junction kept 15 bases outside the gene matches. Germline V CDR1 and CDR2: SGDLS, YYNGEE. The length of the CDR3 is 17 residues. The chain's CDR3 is CASSPSTKQGARYGYTF. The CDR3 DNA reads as TGTGCCAGCAGCCCGAGCACAAAACAGGGGGCGAGGTATGGCTACACCTTC.

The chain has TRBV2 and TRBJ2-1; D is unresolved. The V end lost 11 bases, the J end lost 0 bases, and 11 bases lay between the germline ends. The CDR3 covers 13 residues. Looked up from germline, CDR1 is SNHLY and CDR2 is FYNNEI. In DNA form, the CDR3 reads TGTGCCTGTCGCGAGAGCTCCTACAATGAGCAGTTCTTC. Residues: CACRESSYNEQFF.

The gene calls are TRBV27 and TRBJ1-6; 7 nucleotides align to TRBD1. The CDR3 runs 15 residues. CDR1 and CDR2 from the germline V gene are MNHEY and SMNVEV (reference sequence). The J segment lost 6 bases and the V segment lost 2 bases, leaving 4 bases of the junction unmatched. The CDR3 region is CASSLEAGGNSPLHF. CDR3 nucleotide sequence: TGTGCCAGCAGTTTAGAGGCAGGGGGTAATTCACCCCTCCACTTT.

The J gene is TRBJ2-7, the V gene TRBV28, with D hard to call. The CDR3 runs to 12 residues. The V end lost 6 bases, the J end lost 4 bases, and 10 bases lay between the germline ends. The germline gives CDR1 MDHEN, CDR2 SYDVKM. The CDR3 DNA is TGTGCCAGCAGGAGACAAGGATACGAGCAGTACTTC. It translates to CASRRQGYEQYF.

As DNA, the CDR3 is TGCGCCAGCAGCCAAGAGGGACTAGCGGGAGGGATACCGAACACCGGGGAGCTGTTTTTT. Its translation: CASSQEGLAGGIPNTGELFF. The rearrangement uses TRBV4-1 and TRBJ2-2, with 16 nucleotides matching TRBD2. CDR3 length: 20 amino acids. J lost 0 bases, V lost 0 bases, and 4 bases had no gene match. Germline V gene sequence: CDR1 MGHRA, CDR2 YSYEKL.

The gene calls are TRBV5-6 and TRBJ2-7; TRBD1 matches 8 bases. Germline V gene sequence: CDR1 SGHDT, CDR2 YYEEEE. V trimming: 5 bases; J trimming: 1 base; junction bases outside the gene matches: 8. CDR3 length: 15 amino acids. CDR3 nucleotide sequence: TGTGCCAGCAGTCCCGGACAGGGATTTTCCTACGAGCAGTACTTC. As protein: CASSPGQGFSYEQYF.

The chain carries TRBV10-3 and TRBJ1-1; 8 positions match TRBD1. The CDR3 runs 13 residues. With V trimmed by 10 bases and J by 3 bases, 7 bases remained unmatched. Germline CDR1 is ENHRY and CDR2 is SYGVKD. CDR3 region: CASLQGEDTEAFF. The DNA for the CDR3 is TGTGCCAGCTTACAGGGGGAAGACACTGAAGCTTTCTTT.

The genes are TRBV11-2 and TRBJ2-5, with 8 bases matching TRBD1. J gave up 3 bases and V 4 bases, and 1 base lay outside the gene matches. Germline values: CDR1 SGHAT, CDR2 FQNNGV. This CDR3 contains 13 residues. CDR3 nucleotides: TGTGCCAGCAGCTCGACAGGGGAAGAGACCCAGTACTTC. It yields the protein CASSSTGEETQYF.

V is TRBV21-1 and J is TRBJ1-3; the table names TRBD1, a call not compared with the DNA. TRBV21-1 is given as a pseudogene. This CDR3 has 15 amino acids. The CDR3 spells CASSWDRTSGNTIYF. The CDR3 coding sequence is TGTGCCAGCAGCTGGGACAGGACGTCTGGAAACACCATATATTTT.